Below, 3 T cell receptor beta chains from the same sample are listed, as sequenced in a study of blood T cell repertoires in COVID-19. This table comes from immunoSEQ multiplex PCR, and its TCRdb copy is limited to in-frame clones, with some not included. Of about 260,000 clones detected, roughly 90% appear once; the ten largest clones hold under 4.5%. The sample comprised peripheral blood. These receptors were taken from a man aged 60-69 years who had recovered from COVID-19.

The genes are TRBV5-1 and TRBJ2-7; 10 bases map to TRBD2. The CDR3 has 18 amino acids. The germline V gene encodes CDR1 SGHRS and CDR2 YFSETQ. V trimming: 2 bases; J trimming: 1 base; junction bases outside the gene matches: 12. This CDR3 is CASSFLPGTSGASYEQYF. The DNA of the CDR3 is TGCGCCAGCAGCTTCCTCCCCGGAACTAGCGGGGCATCCTACGAGCAGTACTTC. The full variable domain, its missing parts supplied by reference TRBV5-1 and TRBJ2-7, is KAGVTQTPRYLIKTRGQQVTLSCSPISGHRSVSWYQQTPGQGLQFLFEYFSETQRNKGNFPGRFSGRQFSNSRSEMNVSTLELGDSALYLCASSFLPGTSGASYEQYFGPGTRLTVT.

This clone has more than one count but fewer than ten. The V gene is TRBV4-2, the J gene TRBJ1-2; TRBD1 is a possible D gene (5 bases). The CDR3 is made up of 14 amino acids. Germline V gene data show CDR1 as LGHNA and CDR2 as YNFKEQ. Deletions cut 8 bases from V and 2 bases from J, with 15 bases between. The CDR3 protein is CASGPDRFNYGYTF. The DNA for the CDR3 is TGTGCCAGCGGACCAGACAGATTCAACTATGGCTACACCTTC.

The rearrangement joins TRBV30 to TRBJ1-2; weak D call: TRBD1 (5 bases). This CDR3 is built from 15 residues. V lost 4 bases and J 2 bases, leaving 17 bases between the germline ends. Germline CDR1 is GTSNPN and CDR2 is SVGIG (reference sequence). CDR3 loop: CAWNFDQRQNYGYTF. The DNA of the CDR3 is TGTGCCTGGAATTTCGATCAACGACAGAACTATGGCTACACCTTC.